This record looks at one TCR beta chain sequence and its context. Germline V lookup: CDR1 MDHEN, CDR2 SYDVKM. The junction had 4 bases not matched to a gene; V was cut back by 4 bases and J by 7 bases. This CDR3 is 14 amino acids long. The data were obtained in a study of response to subunit inactivated influenza vaccine. TCRdb called the RT-PCR reads again in MiXCR, with one record for every CDR3 protein. The sample includes 650,000 to 800,000 distinct CDR3 sequences, 11% to 15% of them seen just once. Sample: PBMCs from blood, taken around 14 days before vaccination. This chain connects TRBV28 to TRBJ2-3; 11 bases map to TRBD2. The source is a man aged 50 or older who received an inactivated influenza vaccine. The CDR3 DNA follows: TGTGCCAGCAGTTATCTAGCGGGGGGTCATACGCAGTATTTT. This gives the protein CASSYLAGGHTQYF.